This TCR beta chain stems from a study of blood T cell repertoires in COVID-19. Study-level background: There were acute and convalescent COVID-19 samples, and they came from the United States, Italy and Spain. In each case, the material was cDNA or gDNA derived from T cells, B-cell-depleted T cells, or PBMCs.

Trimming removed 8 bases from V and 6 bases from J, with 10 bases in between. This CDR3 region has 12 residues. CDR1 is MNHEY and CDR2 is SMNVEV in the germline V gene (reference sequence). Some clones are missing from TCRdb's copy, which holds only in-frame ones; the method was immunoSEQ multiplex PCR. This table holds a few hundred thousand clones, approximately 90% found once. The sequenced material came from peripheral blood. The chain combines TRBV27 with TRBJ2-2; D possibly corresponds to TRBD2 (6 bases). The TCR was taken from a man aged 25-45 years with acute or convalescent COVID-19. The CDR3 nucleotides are TGTGCCAGCGGGAGACTAGCCGGGGAGCTGTTTTTT. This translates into CASGRLAGELFF.